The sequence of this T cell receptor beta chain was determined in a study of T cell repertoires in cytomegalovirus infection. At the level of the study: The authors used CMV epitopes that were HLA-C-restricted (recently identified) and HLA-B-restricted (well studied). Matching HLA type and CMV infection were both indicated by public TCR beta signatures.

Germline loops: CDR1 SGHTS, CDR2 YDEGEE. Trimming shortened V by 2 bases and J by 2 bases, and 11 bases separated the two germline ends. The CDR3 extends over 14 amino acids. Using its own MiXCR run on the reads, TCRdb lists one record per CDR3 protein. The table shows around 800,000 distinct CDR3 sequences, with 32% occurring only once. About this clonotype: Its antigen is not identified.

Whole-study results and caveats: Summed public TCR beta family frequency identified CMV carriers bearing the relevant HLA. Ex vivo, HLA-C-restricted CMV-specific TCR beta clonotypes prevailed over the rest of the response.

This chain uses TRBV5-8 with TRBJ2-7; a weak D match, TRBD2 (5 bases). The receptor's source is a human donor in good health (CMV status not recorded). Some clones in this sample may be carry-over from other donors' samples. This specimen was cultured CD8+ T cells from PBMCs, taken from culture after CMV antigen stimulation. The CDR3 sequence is CASSLEGLPYEQYF. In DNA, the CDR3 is TGTGCCAGCAGCTTAGAGGGCCTTCCCTACGAGCAGTACTTC.